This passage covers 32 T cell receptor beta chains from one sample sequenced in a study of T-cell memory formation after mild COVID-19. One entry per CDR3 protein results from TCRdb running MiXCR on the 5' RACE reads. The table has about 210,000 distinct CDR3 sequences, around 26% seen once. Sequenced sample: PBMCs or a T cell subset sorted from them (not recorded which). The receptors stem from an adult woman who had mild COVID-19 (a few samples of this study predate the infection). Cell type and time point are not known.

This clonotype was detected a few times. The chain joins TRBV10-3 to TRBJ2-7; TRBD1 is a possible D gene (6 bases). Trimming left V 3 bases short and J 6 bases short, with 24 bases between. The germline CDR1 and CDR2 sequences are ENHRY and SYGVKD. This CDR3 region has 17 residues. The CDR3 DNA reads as TGTGCCATCAGTGACTCCGTCAGACAGGCCCGTAAGGGCGAGCAGTACTTC. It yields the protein CAISDSVRQARKGEQYF.

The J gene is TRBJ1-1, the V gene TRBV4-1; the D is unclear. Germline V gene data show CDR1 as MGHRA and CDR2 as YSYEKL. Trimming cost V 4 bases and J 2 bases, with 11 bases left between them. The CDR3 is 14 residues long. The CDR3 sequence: CASSPHAINTEAFF. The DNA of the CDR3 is TGCGCCAGCAGCCCACACGCGATAAACACTGAAGCTTTCTTT.

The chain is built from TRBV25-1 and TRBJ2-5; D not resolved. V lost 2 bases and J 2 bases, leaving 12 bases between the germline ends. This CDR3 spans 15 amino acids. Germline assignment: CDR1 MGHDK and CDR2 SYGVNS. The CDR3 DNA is TGTGCCAGCAGTGAAGGCATTTTGTCGCAAGAGACCCAGTACTTC. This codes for CASSEGILSQETQYF.

The CDR3 sequence is CASSVTGQGNNEQFF. For the CDR3, the DNA is TGTGCCAGCAGCGTCACAGGACAGGGAAACAATGAGCAGTTCTTC. This chain links TRBV9 with TRBJ2-1, with 8 bases that match TRBD1. The CDR3 sequence is 15 residues long. The germline V gene has CDR1 SGDLS and CDR2 YYNGEE. V lost 2 bases, J lost 5 bases, and 6 bases stayed unmatched. The complete variable domain, with remaining parts taken from reference TRBV9 and TRBJ2-1, reads DSGVTQTPKHLITATGQRVTLRCSPRSGDLSVYWYQQSLDQGLQFLIQYYNGEERAKGNILERFSAQQFPDLHSELNLSSLELGDSALYFCASSVTGQGNNEQFFGPGTRLTVL.

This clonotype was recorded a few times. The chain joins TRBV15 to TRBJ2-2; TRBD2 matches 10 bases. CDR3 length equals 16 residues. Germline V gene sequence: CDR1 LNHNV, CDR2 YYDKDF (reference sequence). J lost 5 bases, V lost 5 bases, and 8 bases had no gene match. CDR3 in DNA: TGTGCCACCAGCTCGGGACTAGCGAGTGGTACCGGGGAGCTGTTTTTT. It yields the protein CATSSGLASGTGELFF.

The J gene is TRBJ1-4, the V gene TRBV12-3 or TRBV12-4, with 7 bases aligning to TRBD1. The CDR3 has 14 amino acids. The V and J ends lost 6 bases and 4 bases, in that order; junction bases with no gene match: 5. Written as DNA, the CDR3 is TGTGCCAGCAGCCTACAGGGGCTTAATGAAAAACTGTTTTTT. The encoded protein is CASSLQGLNEKLFF.

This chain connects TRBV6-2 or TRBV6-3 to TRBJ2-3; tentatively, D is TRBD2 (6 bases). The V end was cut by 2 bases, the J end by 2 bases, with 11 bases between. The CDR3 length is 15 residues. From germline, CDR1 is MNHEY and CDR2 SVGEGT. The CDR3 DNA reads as TGTGCCAGCAGTTACGGTGCGGGGCCCACAGATACGCAGTATTTT. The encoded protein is CASSYGAGPTDTQYF.

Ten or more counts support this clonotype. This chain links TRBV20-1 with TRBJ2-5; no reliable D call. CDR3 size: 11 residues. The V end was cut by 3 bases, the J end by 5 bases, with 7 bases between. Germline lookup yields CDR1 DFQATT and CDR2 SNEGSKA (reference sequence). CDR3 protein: CSARPGETQYF. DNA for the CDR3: TGCAGTGCTAGGCCCGGGGAGACCCAGTACTTC.

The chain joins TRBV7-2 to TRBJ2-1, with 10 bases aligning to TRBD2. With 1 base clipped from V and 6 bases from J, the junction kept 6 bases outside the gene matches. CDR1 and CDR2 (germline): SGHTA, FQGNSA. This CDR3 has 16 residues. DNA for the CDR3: TGTGCCAGCAGCTTAGTACCTAGCGGGAGCGTCAATGAGCAGTTCTTC. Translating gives CASSLVPSGSVNEQFF.

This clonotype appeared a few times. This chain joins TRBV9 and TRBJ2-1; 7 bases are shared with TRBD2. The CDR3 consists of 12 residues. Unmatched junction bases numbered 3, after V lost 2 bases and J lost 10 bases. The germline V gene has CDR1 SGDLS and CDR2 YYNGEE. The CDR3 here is CASSVSSGEQFF. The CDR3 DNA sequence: TGTGCCAGCAGCGTTTCTAGCGGCGAGCAGTTCTTC.

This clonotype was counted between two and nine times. CDR3 nucleotide sequence: TGCAGTGCTAGCCCTACGACAGGATCCCCCTACGAGCAGTACTTC. Translated: CSASPTTGSPYEQYF. This chain joins TRBV20-1 and TRBJ2-7; maybe TRBD1 (6 bases). From germline, CDR1 is DFQATT and CDR2 SNEGSKA (reference sequence). Trimming left V 3 bases short and J 2 bases short, with 17 bases between. The CDR3 length is 15 residues.

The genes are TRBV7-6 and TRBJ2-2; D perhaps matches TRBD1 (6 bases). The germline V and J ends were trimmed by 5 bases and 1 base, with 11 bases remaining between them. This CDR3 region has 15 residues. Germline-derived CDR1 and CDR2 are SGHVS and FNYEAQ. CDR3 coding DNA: TGTGCCAGCAGCCGACAGGACAGGAACACCGGGGAGCTGTTTTTT. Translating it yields CASSRQDRNTGELFF.

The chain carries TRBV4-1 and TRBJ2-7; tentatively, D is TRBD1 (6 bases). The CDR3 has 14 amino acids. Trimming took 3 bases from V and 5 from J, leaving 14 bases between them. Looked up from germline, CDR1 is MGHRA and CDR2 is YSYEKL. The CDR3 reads CASSQTGLMDEQYF. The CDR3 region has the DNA TGCGCCAGCAGCCAGACAGGCCTGATGGACGAGCAGTACTTC.

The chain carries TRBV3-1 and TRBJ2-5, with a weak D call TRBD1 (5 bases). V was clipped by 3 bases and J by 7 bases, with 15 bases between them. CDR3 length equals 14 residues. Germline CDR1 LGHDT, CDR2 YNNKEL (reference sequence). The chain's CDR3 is CASSHSAREATQYF. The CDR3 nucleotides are TGTGCCAGCAGCCACTCGGCCAGGGAAGCGACCCAGTACTTC.

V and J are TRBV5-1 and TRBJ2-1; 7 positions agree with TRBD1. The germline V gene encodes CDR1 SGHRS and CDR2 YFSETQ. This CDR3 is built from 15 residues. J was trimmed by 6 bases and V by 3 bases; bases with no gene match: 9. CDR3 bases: TGCGCCAGCAGCTCGCCCGGGACAGCAGTCAATGAGCAGTTCTTC. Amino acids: CASSSPGTAVNEQFF.

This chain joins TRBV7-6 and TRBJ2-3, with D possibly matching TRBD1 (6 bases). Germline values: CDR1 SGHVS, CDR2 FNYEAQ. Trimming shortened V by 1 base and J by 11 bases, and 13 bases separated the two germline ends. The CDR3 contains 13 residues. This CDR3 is CASSLVWDNKQYF. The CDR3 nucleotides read TGTGCCAGCAGCTTAGTATGGGACAATAAGCAGTATTTT.

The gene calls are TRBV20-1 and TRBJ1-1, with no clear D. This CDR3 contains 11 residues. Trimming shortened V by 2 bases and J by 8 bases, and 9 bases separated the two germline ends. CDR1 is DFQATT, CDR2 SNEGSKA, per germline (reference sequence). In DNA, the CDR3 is TGCAGTGCTAGATCCCAGGAAGAAGCTTTCTTT. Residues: CSARSQEEAFF.

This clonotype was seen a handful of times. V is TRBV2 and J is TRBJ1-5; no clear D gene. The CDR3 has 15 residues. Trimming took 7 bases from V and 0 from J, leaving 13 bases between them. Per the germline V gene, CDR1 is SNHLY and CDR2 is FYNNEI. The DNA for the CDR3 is TGTGCCAGCACGGGGAGTCCCTATAGCAATCAGCCCCAGCATTTT. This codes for CASTGSPYSNQPQHF.

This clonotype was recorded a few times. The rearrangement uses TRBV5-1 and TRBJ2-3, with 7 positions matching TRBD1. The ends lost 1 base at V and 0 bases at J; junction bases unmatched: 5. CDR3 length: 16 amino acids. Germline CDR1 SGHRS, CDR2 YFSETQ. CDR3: CASSLMRGGSTDTQYF. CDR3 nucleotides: TGCGCCAGCAGCTTGATGAGAGGGGGCAGCACAGATACGCAGTATTTT. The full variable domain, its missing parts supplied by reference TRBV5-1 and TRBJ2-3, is KAGVTQTPRYLIKTRGQQVTLSCSPISGHRSVSWYQQTPGQGLQFLFEYFSETQRNKGNFPGRFSGRQFSNSRSEMNVSTLELGDSALYLCASSLMRGGSTDTQYFGPGTRLTVL.

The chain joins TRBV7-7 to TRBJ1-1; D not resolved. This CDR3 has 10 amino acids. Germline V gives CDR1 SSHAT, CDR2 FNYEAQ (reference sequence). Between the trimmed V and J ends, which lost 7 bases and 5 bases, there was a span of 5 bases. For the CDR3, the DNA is TGTGCCAGCACCCAGACTGAAGCTTTCTTT. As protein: CASTQTEAFF.

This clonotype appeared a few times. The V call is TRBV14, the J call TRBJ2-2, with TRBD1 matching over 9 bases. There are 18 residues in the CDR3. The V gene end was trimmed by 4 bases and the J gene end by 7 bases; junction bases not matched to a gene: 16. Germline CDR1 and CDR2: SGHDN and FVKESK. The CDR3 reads CASSRSSLGQGRSGELFF. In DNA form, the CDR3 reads TGTGCCAGCAGCCGCAGTTCTTTGGGACAGGGAAGGAGCGGGGAGCTGTTTTTT.

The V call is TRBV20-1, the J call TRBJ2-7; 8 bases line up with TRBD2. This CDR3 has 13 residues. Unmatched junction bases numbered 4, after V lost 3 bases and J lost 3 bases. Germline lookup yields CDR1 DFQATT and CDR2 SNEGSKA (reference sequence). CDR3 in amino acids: CSARETSDYEQYF. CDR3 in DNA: TGCAGTGCTAGGGAGACTAGCGACTACGAGCAGTACTTC.

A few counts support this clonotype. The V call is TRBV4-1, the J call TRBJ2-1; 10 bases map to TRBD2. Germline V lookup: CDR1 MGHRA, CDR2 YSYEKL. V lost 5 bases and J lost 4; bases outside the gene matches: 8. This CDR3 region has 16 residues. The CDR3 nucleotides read TGCGCCAGCAGCAGTCCGGGACTAGCGAGATACAATGAGCAGTTCTTC. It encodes CASSSPGLARYNEQFF.

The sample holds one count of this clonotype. The CDR3 loop is CASSLWTTDNEQFF. CDR3 DNA: TGCGCCAGCAGCCTTTGGACTACAGACAATGAGCAGTTCTTC. The chain carries TRBV5-1 and TRBJ2-1; D possibly corresponds to TRBD2 (6 bases). Germline CDR1 reads SGHRS; CDR2 reads YFSETQ. The V and J ends lost 4 bases and 5 bases respectively, with 13 bases between them. CDR3 length: 14 amino acids.

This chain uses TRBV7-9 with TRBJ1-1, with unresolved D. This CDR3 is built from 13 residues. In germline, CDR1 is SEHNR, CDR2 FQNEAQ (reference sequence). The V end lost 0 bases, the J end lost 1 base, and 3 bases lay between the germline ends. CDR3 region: CASSLAENTEAFF. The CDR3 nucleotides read TGTGCCAGCAGCTTAGCGGAGAACACTGAAGCTTTCTTT. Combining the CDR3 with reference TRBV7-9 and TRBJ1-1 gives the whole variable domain DTGVSQNPRHKITKRGQNVTFRCDPISEHNRLYWYRQTLGQGPEFLTYFQNEAQLEKSRLLSDRFSAERPKGSFSTLEIQRTEQGDSAMYLCASSLAENTEAFFGQGTRLTVV.

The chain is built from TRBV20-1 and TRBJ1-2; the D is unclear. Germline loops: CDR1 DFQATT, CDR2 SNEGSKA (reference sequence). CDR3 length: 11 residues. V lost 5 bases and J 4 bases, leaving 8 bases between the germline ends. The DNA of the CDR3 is TGCAGTGCTCAGAGCCTCTATGGCTACACCTTC. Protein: CSAQSLYGYTF.

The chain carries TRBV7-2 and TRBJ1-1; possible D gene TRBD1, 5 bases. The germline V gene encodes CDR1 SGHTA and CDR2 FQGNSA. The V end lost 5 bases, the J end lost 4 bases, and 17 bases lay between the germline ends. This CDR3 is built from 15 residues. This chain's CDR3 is CASSLRPRAVTEAFF. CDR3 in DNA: TGTGCCAGCAGCCTCCGCCCCAGGGCGGTCACTGAAGCTTTCTTT.

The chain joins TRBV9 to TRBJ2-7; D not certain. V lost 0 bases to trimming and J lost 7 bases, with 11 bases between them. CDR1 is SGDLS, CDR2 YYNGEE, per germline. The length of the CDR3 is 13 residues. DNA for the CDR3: TGTGCCAGCAGCGTAGGACCAAGTCTGGAGCAGTACTTC. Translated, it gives CASSVGPSLEQYF.

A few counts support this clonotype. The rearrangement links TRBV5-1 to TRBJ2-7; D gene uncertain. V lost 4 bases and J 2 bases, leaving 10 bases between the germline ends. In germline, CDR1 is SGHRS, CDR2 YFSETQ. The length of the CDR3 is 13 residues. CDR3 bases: TGCGCCAGCAGCCTTGGCATGGCCTACGAGCAGTACTTC. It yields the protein CASSLGMAYEQYF. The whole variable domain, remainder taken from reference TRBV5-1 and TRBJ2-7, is KAGVTQTPRYLIKTRGQQVTLSCSPISGHRSVSWYQQTPGQGLQFLFEYFSETQRNKGNFPGRFSGRQFSNSRSEMNVSTLELGDSALYLCASSLGMAYEQYFGPGTRLTVT.

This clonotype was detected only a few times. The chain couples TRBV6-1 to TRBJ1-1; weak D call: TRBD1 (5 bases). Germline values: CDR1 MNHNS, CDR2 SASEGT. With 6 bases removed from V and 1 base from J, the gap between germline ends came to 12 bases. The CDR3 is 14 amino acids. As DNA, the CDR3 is TGTGCCAGCAGGAGGGGACGGGAGAACACTGAAGCTTTCTTT. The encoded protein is CASRRGRENTEAFF.

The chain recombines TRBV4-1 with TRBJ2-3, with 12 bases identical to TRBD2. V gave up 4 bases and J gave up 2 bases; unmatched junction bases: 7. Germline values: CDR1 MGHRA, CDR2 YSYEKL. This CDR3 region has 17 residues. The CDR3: CASSRRTSGDITDTQYF. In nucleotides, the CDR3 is TGCGCCAGCAGCCGCCGGACTAGCGGGGATATCACAGATACGCAGTATTTT.

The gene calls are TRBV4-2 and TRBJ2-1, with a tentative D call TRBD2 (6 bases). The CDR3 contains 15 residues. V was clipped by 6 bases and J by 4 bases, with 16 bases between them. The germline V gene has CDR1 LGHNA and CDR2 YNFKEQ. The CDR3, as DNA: TGTGCCAGCAGACTAAAGCGGGCAGATTACAATGAGCAGTTCTTC. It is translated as CASRLKRADYNEQFF.